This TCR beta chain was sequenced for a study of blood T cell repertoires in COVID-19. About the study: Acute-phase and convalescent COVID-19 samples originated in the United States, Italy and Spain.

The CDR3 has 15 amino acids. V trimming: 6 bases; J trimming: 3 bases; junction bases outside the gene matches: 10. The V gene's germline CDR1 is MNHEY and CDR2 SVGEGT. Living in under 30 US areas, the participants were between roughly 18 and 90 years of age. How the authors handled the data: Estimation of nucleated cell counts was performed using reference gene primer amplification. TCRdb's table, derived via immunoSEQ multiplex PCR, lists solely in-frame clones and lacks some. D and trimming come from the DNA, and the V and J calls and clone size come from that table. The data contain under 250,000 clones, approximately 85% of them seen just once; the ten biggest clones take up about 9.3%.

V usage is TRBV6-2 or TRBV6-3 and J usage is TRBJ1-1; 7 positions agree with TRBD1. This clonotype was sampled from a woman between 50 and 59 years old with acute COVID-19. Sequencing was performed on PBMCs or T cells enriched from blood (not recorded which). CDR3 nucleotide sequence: TGTGCCAGCAGCCAACCAGGACAGGCAGACACTGAAGCTTTCTTT. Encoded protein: CASSQPGQADTEAFF.